This is a list of T cell receptor beta chains from one sample in a study of cytomegalovirus exposure and HLA in healthy donors. The repertoire was sequenced with immunoSEQ multiplex PCR; TCRdb's copy has only in-frame clones and lacks some. The sample includes approximately 130,000 clones, approximately 87% of them seen just once. The sequenced sample consisted of PBMCs. The receptors stem from a woman in her thirties in good health and CMV-seronegative. Each CDR3 is given with its conserved first and last residue. The D gene is left open where the match is weak. Size tells how often a clone was seen (once, few, many) or the class of an expanded clone, and some rows leave it out.

TRBV27	-	TRBJ2-7	-	CASSGLPPYEQYF	TGTGCCAGCAGCGGACTGCCGCCCTACGAGCAGTACTTC
TRBV4-3	-	TRBJ2-3	once	CASSQERLDYRFTDTQYF	TGCGCCAGCAGCCAAGAGCGATTAGATTATCGGTTCACAGATACGCAGTATTTT
TRBV28	TRBD2	TRBJ2-7	-	CASRRREGFYEQYF	TGTGCCAGCAGACGGCGGGAGGGCTTTTACGAGCAGTACTTC
TRBV19	-	TRBJ2-3	-	CASSTGSDSTDTQYF	TGTGCCAGTAGTACCGGTAGCGACAGCACAGATACGCAGTATTTT
TRBV2	TRBD1	TRBJ1-4	-	CASSYRGRGEKLFF	TGTGCCAGCAGTTACAGGGGGCGGGGTGAAAAACTGTTTTTT
TRBV4-2	-	TRBJ1-5	-	CASSQGGQGRQPQHF	TGTGCCAGCAGCCAAGGGGGCCAGGGGCGTCAGCCCCAGCATTTT
TRBV7-9	TRBD2	TRBJ2-1	-	CASSLSPSGSYNEQFF	TGTGCCAGCAGCTTAAGCCCTAGCGGGAGTTACAATGAGCAGTTCTTC
TRBV28	TRBD1	TRBJ2-7	-	CASSLSLGQSFYEQYF	TGTGCCAGCAGTTTATCTCTGGGACAGTCCTTCTACGAGCAGTACTTC
TRBV6-1	-	TRBJ2-7	-	CASSEIGGAVYEQYF	TGTGCCAGCAGTGAGATCGGCGGGGCAGTCTACGAGCAGTACTTC
TRBV4-1	TRBD2	TRBJ2-7	once	CASSQGLAGGYEQYF	TGCGCCAGCAGCCAGGGACTAGCGGGAGGCTACGAGCAGTACTTC